These 15 T cell receptor beta chains share one sample of origin, sequenced in a study of cytomegalovirus exposure and HLA in healthy donors. Only in-frame clones appear in the TCRdb table, and some are missing; sequencing was by immunoSEQ multiplex PCR. This sample has 150,000 to 200,000 clones, with approximately 96% found just once. Specimen: PBMCs. The source is a woman between 18 and 29 years old in good health and CMV-seronegative.

CDR3 in DNA: TGTGCCAGCGCCCCCATAGCGGCGGGCGGCTCCCAGTTCTTC. Its protein product is CASAPIAAGGSQFF. The chain is built from TRBV7-2 and TRBJ2-1, with D maybe TRBD2 (6 bases). Germline V gene lookup returns CDR1 SGHTA and CDR2 FQGNSA. Trimming removed 8 bases from V and 13 bases from J, with 24 bases in between. The CDR3 runs to 14 residues.

The sample holds one count of this clone. This sequence joins TRBV6-4 and TRBJ2-2; D possibly corresponds to TRBD1 (6 bases). V was cut by 8 bases and J by 4 bases, with 14 bases left in between. This CDR3 is 14 amino acids long. Germline loops: CDR1 MRHNA, CDR2 SNTAGT. The chain's CDR3 is CASERQGSTGELFF. CDR3 coding DNA: TGTGCCAGCGAGAGGCAGGGGAGCACCGGGGAGCTGTTTTTT.

The rearrangement joins TRBV13 to TRBJ1-5; a weak D match, TRBD1 (6 bases). V shed 2 bases and J shed 6 bases, with 8 bases lying between them. The germline gives CDR1 PRHDT, CDR2 FYEKMQ (reference sequence). This CDR3 has 13 amino acids. CDR3 DNA: TGTGCCAGCAGCTTATCACAGGGTCAGCCCCAGCATTTT. It is translated as CASSLSQGQPQHF. Full variable domain (remainder filled in from reference TRBV13 and TRBJ1-5): AAGVIQSPRHLIKEKRETATLKCYPIPRHDTVYWYQQGPGQDPQFLISFYEKMQSDKGSIPDRFSAQQFSDYHSELNMSSLELGDSALYFCASSLSQGQPQHFGDGTRLSIL.

V and J are TRBV4-1 and TRBJ1-6, with TRBD1 identical over 8 bases. CDR3 length: 14 amino acids. J lost 7 bases, V lost 6 bases, and 5 bases had no gene match. Looked up from germline, CDR1 is MGHRA and CDR2 is YSYEKL. CDR3 residues: CASRAPGGNSPLHF. CDR3 DNA sequence: TGCGCCAGCAGGGCACCAGGGGGCAATTCACCCCTCCACTTT.

The chain combines TRBV2 with TRBJ1-4, with TRBD1 matching over 7 bases. Looked up from germline, CDR1 is SNHLY and CDR2 is FYNNEI. V lost 6 bases and J lost 3; bases outside the gene matches: 7. The CDR3 totals 15 residues. The CDR3 protein is CASSGTGVPNEKLFF. As DNA, the CDR3 is TGTGCCAGCAGCGGTACAGGGGTACCTAATGAAAAACTGTTTTTT.

This clone has a single count. The chain joins TRBV9 to TRBJ2-3; 7 bases fit TRBD2. The CDR3 is 16 amino acids. V shed 3 bases, J shed 3 bases, and the junction held 10 bases outside the gene matches. Germline loops: CDR1 SGDLS, CDR2 YYNGEE. The CDR3 DNA follows: TGTGCCAGCAGCGGGGGAGGGCAGGAGGAGACAGATACGCAGTATTTT. As protein: CASSGGGQEETDTQYF.

The rearrangement joins TRBV19 to TRBJ1-2; perhaps TRBD1 as D (5 bases). Germline values: CDR1 LNHDA, CDR2 SQIVND (reference sequence). Trimming took off 1 base at V and 3 bases at J, with 9 bases between the two ends. The CDR3 extends over 14 amino acids. CDR3 DNA sequence: TGTGCCAGTAGTATAGGTGGACAATACTATGGCTACACCTTC. Amino acid sequence: CASSIGGQYYGYTF.

This chain joins TRBV19 and TRBJ2-7, with TRBD1 matching 9 bases. CDR3 size: 16 residues. Germline-derived CDR1 and CDR2 are LNHDA and SQIVND (reference sequence). J lost 2 bases, V lost 10 bases, and 15 bases had no gene match. The DNA for the CDR3 is TGTGCCACCGCCCGGGCCCTTGGGACAGGGACCTACGAGCAGTACTTC. Its translation: CATARALGTGTYEQYF.

In regard to this clone: The sample carries other DNA sequences with the same CDR3. The chain employs TRBV7-3 and TRBJ2-3; 13 positions match TRBD2. Trimming cost V 4 bases and J 2 bases; bases outside gene matches: 3. The CDR3 has 16 residues. Germline CDR1 reads SGHTA; CDR2 reads FQGTGA. This chain's CDR3 is CASSSGLAGYTDTQYF. CDR3 in DNA: TGTGCCAGCAGCTCGGGACTAGCGGGATACACAGATACGCAGTATTTT.

This clone has only one observation. The chain is built from TRBV5-1 and TRBJ1-1, with TRBD1 identical over 12 bases. V lost 5 bases to trimming and J lost 5 bases; unmatched junction nucleotides: 13. This CDR3 has 17 residues. Germline V gene lookup returns CDR1 SGHRS and CDR2 YFSETQ. CDR3 bases: TGCGCCAGCAGTACGGGACAGGGGGCGAGAAGGACAACTGAAGCTTTCTTT. The encoded protein is CASSTGQGARRTTEAFF. Full variable domain (rest looked up from reference TRBV5-1 and TRBJ1-1): KAGVTQTPRYLIKTRGQQVTLSCSPISGHRSVSWYQQTPGQGLQFLFEYFSETQRNKGNFPGRFSGRQFSNSRSEMNVSTLELGDSALYLCASSTGQGARRTTEAFFGQGTRLTVV.

The gene calls are TRBV19 and TRBJ1-2, with 8 nucleotides matching TRBD1. The ends lost 9 bases at V and 8 bases at J; junction bases unmatched: 5. CDR1 is LNHDA, CDR2 SQIVND, per germline (reference sequence). The CDR3 consists of 11 residues. CDR3 residues: CASLDRGGYTF. The DNA of the CDR3 is TGTGCCAGCCTCGACAGGGGAGGCTACACCTTC.

The table lists this clone with a few counts. V usage is TRBV5-6 and J usage is TRBJ1-5; TRBD1 agrees at 9 bases. V was clipped by 3 bases and J by 1 base; unmatched bases: 2. CDR3 size: 15 residues. Germline V gene data show CDR1 as SGHDT and CDR2 as YYEEEE. The CDR3 region is CASSWGTGSNQPQHF. Here the CDR3 DNA reads TGTGCCAGCAGCTGGGGGACAGGGAGCAATCAGCCCCAGCATTTT.

The chain employs TRBV11-2 and TRBJ1-2, with 8 bases lining up with TRBD1. Trimming took 5 bases from V and 7 from J; bases not matched to a gene: 6. The germline V gene has CDR1 SGHAT and CDR2 FQNNGV. The CDR3 is 13 residues long. The CDR3 DNA follows: TGTGCCAGCAGCCTTCAGACAGGGGTTGGCTACACCTTC. Its protein product is CASSLQTGVGYTF.

This chain joins TRBV5-1 and TRBJ1-2; 7 nucleotides align to TRBD1. Germline lookup yields CDR1 SGHRS and CDR2 YFSETQ. V trimming: 0 bases; J trimming: 4 bases; junction bases outside the gene matches: 3. The CDR3 totals 14 residues. The chain's CDR3 is CASSLEGQVYGYTF. CDR3 bases: TGCGCCAGCAGCTTGGAAGGACAGGTCTATGGCTACACCTTC.

This clone was counted a single time. The J gene is TRBJ1-2, the V gene TRBV5-4; D is unclear. This CDR3 comprises 14 residues. Germline V gene sequence: CDR1 SGHNT, CDR2 YYREEE (reference sequence). The V end was cut by 4 bases, the J end by 2 bases, with 12 bases between. CDR3 sequence: CASSPEGQNYGYTF. CDR3 bases: TGTGCCAGCAGCCCCGAGGGCCAAAACTATGGCTACACCTTC.